The 25 T cell receptor beta chains reported below all come from one sample, sequenced in a study of cytomegalovirus exposure and HLA in healthy donors. It was with 60 Vbeta and 13 Jbeta primers that the PCR ran. The assay was immunoSEQ multiplex PCR, and TCRdb's table has in-frame clones only and misses some. The sample gives fewer than 200,000 clones, 65% to 85% of which show up once; 4.5% to 5.5% is in the top ten. The source material was PBMCs. These receptors were obtained from a woman aged 50 to 60 in good health and CMV-seropositive.

V usage is TRBV4-1 and J usage is TRBJ2-4; 7 bases agree with TRBD2. CDR1 and CDR2 (germline): MGHRA, YSYEKL. The CDR3 is made up of 14 amino acids. The V and J ends lost 1 base and 8 bases, in that order; junction bases with no gene match: 5. Here the CDR3 reads CASSQVPGGDIQYF. Here the CDR3 DNA reads TGCGCCAGCAGCCAAGTACCGGGGGGAGACATTCAGTACTTC.

The chain links TRBV29-1 to TRBJ2-5; maybe TRBD2 (5 bases). Germline V CDR1 and CDR2: SQVTM, ANQGSEA. The CDR3 contains 12 residues. V gave up 7 bases and J gave up 5 bases, with 14 bases separating them. CDR3 in DNA: TGCAGCGACTTGTCGGGATACGAGACCCAGTACTTC. Its translation: CSDLSGYETQYF.

V usage is TRBV4-2 and J usage is TRBJ1-4, with 10 bases identical to TRBD1. This CDR3 has 17 residues. Germline V CDR1 and CDR2: LGHNA, YNFKEQ. V trimming: 0 bases; J trimming: 11 bases; junction bases outside the gene matches: 12. The CDR3 DNA sequence: TGTGCCAGCAGCCAAGAGGTTAGGACAGGGGGGAGTAGGAAACTGTTTTTT. Translation: CASSQEVRTGGSRKLFF.

In DNA, the CDR3 is TGTGCCAGCAGTCGTGGCCCGGGGTCCGGGGAGACCCAGTACTTC. Translation: CASSRGPGSGETQYF. The rearrangement uses TRBV6-6 and TRBJ2-5; D is perhaps TRBD2 (5 bases). V was pared by 5 bases and J by 5 bases, with 18 bases between. Germline V gene sequence: CDR1 MNHNY, CDR2 SVGAGI (reference sequence). The CDR3 runs to 15 residues.

This chain uses TRBV2 with TRBJ2-5; D is possibly TRBD1 (5 bases). Deletions cut 4 bases from V and 1 base from J, with 10 bases between. This CDR3 has 14 residues. CDR1 SNHLY and CDR2 FYNNEI come from the germline V gene. The CDR3 DNA follows: TGTGCCAGCAGTGGGGCAGGGTCCCAAGAGACCCAGTACTTC. Its translation: CASSGAGSQETQYF.

The chain combines TRBV10-3 with TRBJ2-7, with D possibly matching TRBD1 (6 bases). The V end lost 6 bases, the J end lost 2 bases, and 11 bases lay between the germline ends. Germline lookup yields CDR1 ENHRY and CDR2 SYGVKD. The CDR3 has 13 amino acids. CDR3: CAIRVAGAYEQYF. CDR3 bases: TGTGCCATCAGGGTGGCAGGGGCCTACGAGCAGTACTTC.

The genes are TRBV27 and TRBJ2-1; TRBD2 agrees at 9 bases. The germline V gene has CDR1 MNHEY and CDR2 SMNVEV (reference sequence). With V trimmed by 4 bases and J by 8 bases, 12 bases remained unmatched. The CDR3 consists of 16 residues. CDR3 sequence: CASSWSIAGVGDEQFF. CDR3 in DNA: TGTGCCAGCAGTTGGTCGATAGCGGGGGTAGGCGATGAGCAGTTCTTC.

The rearrangement uses TRBV7-9 and TRBJ1-3; no reliable D call. With 0 bases removed from V and 4 bases from J, the gap between germline ends came to 4 bases. The CDR3 is 13 residues long. Germline V gene lookup returns CDR1 SEHNR and CDR2 FQNEAQ (reference sequence). CDR3 loop: CASSLASGNTIYF. The CDR3 DNA is TGTGCCAGCAGCTTAGCGTCAGGAAACACCATATATTTT.

This clone was counted a few times. This chain uses TRBV10-2 with TRBJ1-2; D not resolved. The CDR3 is 15 residues long. CDR1 and CDR2 (germline): WSHSY, SAAADI. Trimming shortened V by 8 bases and J by 5 bases, and 21 bases separated the two germline ends. CDR3 coding DNA: TGCGCCAGCGGAGAAAGGACTTCCTCGGAGTATGGCTACACCTTC. Encoded protein: CASGERTSSEYGYTF.

Here the CDR3 DNA reads TGTGCCAGCAGTTTACCCGAGGATTATAATTCACCCCTCCACTTT. Protein product: CASSLPEDYNSPLHF. The chain links TRBV28 to TRBJ1-6; D is uncertain. This CDR3 contains 15 residues. Germline lookup yields CDR1 MDHEN and CDR2 SYDVKM. The V end was cut by 2 bases, the J end by 4 bases, with 9 bases between. Full variable domain (rest looked up from reference TRBV28 and TRBJ1-6): DVKVTQSSRYLVKRTGEKVFLECVQDMDHENMFWYRQDPGLGLRLIYFSYDVKMKEKGDIPEGYSVSREKKERFSLILESASTNQTSMYLCASSLPEDYNSPLHFGNGTRLTVT.

The chain carries TRBV15 and TRBJ1-2, with no clear D. V shed 1 base and J shed 0 bases, with 3 bases lying between them. This CDR3 has 13 amino acids. CDR1 is LNHNV and CDR2 is YYDKDF in the germline V gene (reference sequence). DNA of the CDR3: TGTGCCACCAGCAGAGGTACTAACTATGGCTACACCTTC. Translated, it gives CATSRGTNYGYTF.

The chain uses TRBV7-9 and TRBJ2-1; a possible D gene is TRBD1 (6 bases). The V gene's germline CDR1 is SEHNR and CDR2 FQNEAQ (reference sequence). There are 15 residues in the CDR3. Trimming pared 2 bases from V and 5 bases from J, leaving 13 bases between. Written as DNA, the CDR3 is TGTGCCAGCAGCTTATGGCGGGCAGGGGACAATGAGCAGTTCTTC. Translating gives CASSLWRAGDNEQFF.

The chain joins TRBV7-2 to TRBJ2-2; TRBD1 agrees at 7 bases. The V gene end was trimmed by 5 bases and the J gene end by 0 bases; junction bases not matched to a gene: 0. The germline V gene encodes CDR1 SGHTA and CDR2 FQGNSA. The CDR3 is 14 amino acids. CDR3 protein: CASSTGANTGELFF. The CDR3 nucleotides read TGTGCCAGCAGCACAGGGGCGAACACCGGGGAGCTGTTTTTT.

The CDR3 loop reads CASSRRDRVYGYTF. The CDR3 nucleotides read TGTGCCAGCAGCCGCCGGGACAGGGTCTATGGCTACACCTTC. The chain has TRBV7-2 and TRBJ1-2, with 9 bases lining up with TRBD1. CDR3 length: 14 residues. V lost 5 bases and J lost 4; bases outside the gene matches: 5. CDR1 and CDR2 (germline): SGHTA, FQGNSA.

The V and J genes are TRBV6-1 and TRBJ1-2; possible D gene TRBD1, 5 bases. This CDR3 is 14 amino acids long. Germline V gene data show CDR1 as MNHNS and CDR2 as SASEGT. V lost 0 bases and J 6 bases, leaving 11 bases between the germline ends. CDR3 sequence (DNA): TGTGCCAGCAGTGAAGCTGGAGACAGAGATGGCTACACCTTC. It translates to CASSEAGDRDGYTF.

The CDR3 DNA sequence: TGTGCCAGCTCACCTAGCGGGAGGGCCACAGATACGCAGTATTTT. Amino acids: CASSPSGRATDTQYF. This chain uses TRBV18 with TRBJ2-3, with 11 bases fitting TRBD2. The junction had 1 base not matched to a gene; V was cut back by 3 bases and J by 2 bases. This CDR3 region has 15 residues. CDR1 and CDR2 (germline): KGHSH, LQKENI.

This rearrangement joins TRBV4-2 to TRBJ1-1; D not resolved. V dropped 1 base and J dropped 5 bases, with 14 bases sitting between them. This CDR3 region has 15 residues. In germline, CDR1 is LGHNA, CDR2 YNFKEQ. For the CDR3, the DNA is TGTGCCAGCAGCCAAGGGGGAGCCCTGAGGACTGAAGCTTTCTTT. It specifies CASSQGGALRTEAFF.

This clone occurred a few times. The chain combines TRBV28 with TRBJ1-5, with D hard to call. V lost 3 bases, J lost 7 bases, and 7 bases lay in between. Germline lookup yields CDR1 MDHEN and CDR2 SYDVKM. This CDR3 comprises 12 residues. This CDR3 is CASSLAFQPQHF. Here the CDR3 DNA reads TGTGCCAGCAGTTTGGCATTCCAGCCCCAGCATTTT. Full variable domain (missing parts from reference TRBV28 and TRBJ1-5): DVKVTQSSRYLVKRTGEKVFLECVQDMDHENMFWYRQDPGLGLRLIYFSYDVKMKEKGDIPEGYSVSREKKERFSLILESASTNQTSMYLCASSLAFQPQHFGDGTRLSIL.

V usage is TRBV5-1 and J usage is TRBJ2-3, with 7 bases matching TRBD2. With V trimmed by 2 bases and J by 1 base, 28 bases remained unmatched. Germline CDR1 SGHRS, CDR2 YFSETQ. The CDR3 loop spans 23 amino acids. The DNA for the CDR3 is TGCGCCAGCAGCTTTAATTCAGGATTTAGGCGGGAGAGGACGCCCTTTGGCACAGATACGCAGTATTTT. Its translation: CASSFNSGFRRERTPFGTDTQYF.

The V gene is TRBV10-3, the J gene TRBJ1-2; weak D call: TRBD1 (5 bases). Trimming removed 4 bases from V and 5 bases from J, with 5 bases in between. The CDR3 extends over 11 amino acids. Per the germline V gene, CDR1 is ENHRY and CDR2 is SYGVKD. DNA for the CDR3: TGTGCCATCAGTGCAGGGTATGGCTACACCTTC. It yields the protein CAISAGYGYTF.

The rearrangement joins TRBV30 to TRBJ1-3; 10 nucleotides match TRBD1. J was trimmed by 4 bases and V by 0 bases; bases with no gene match: 6. The CDR3 spans 16 residues. CDR1 is GTSNPN, CDR2 SVGIG, per germline (reference sequence). CDR3 coding DNA: TGTGCCTGGAGTGTAACGGGACAGGGGTTCGGAAACACCATATATTTT. It is translated as CAWSVTGQGFGNTIYF.

The chain uses TRBV10-1 and TRBJ2-7; D may be TRBD2 (6 bases). The CDR3 has 17 residues. V lost 6 bases and J lost 0, with 21 bases in between. CDR1 and CDR2 (germline): WNHNN, SYGVQD (reference sequence). The CDR3 reads CASSPRSGHDSSYEQYF. CDR3 coding DNA: TGCGCCAGCAGCCCGAGAAGCGGGCACGATAGCTCCTACGAGCAGTACTTC.

The rearrangement uses TRBV9 and TRBJ2-7; 9 nucleotides align to TRBD2. CDR1 and CDR2 (germline): SGDLS, YYNGEE. The length of the CDR3 is 16 residues. With 3 bases clipped from V and 7 bases from J, the junction kept 14 bases outside the gene matches. The CDR3 sequence is CASSAGGGLASVEQYF. For the CDR3, the DNA is TGTGCCAGCAGCGCCGGGGGGGGACTAGCCTCCGTGGAGCAGTACTTC.

Only a few counts were recorded for this clone. The chain couples TRBV4-3 to TRBJ1-6; 7 bases line up with TRBD1. CDR1 and CDR2 (germline): LGHNA, YSLEER. The CDR3 is 16 amino acids. V shed 2 bases and J 2 bases; nucleotides not matched to a gene: 3. The CDR3 bases are TGCGCCAGCAGCCAAACACAGGGGACCTATAATTCACCCCTCCACTTT. Its translation is CASSQTQGTYNSPLHF.

The chain is built from TRBV2 and TRBJ1-4; D remains unclear. CDR3 length equals 15 residues. CDR1 is SNHLY, CDR2 FYNNEI, per germline. Trimming cost V 10 bases and J 10 bases, with 25 bases left between them. CDR3 residues: CATSVSPMEEGKLFF. For the CDR3, the DNA is TGTGCCACGTCAGTGAGCCCGATGGAGGAAGGAAAACTGTTTTTT.